The 20 T cell receptor beta chains in this list originate from one sample, sequenced in a study of breast tumors, draining lymph nodes, adjacent tissues. TCRdb reanalysed the multiplex PCR reads using MiXCR and keeps one entry per CDR3 protein. The sample lists roughly 130,000 distinct CDR3 sequences, 20% occurring once. Samples came from axillary lymph nodes draining the breast cancer. Sequences were obtained from axillary lymph node tissue. These receptor sequences come from a female donor with breast cancer. Some clones in this sample may be carry-over from other donors' samples.

This clonotype was seen many times. The chain joins TRBV19 to TRBJ1-4; weak D call: TRBD1 (5 bases). The V gene's germline CDR1 is LNHDA and CDR2 SQIVND (reference sequence). The V end lost 4 bases, the J end lost 8 bases, and 14 bases lay between the germline ends. The CDR3 has 14 amino acids. The CDR3 nucleotides are TGTGCCAGTAGTAGTGGGGCTTCCGGCGAAAAACTGTTTTTT. Translated: CASSSGASGEKLFF.

The rearrangement links TRBV5-5 to TRBJ2-6; 9 bases map to TRBD2. Germline CDR1 is SGHKS and CDR2 is YYEKEE (reference sequence). CDR3 length: 18 residues. The junction had 9 bases not matched to a gene; V was cut back by 1 base and J by 4 bases. The CDR3 is CASSLRAGGPGGANVLTF. The CDR3 DNA is TGTGCCAGCAGCTTGAGGGCGGGAGGGCCGGGGGGGGCCAACGTCCTGACTTTC.

This clonotype showed up many times. This chain joins TRBV5-1 and TRBJ2-3, with a tentative D call TRBD1 (5 bases). Germline values: CDR1 SGHRS, CDR2 YFSETQ. This CDR3 region has 14 residues. Deletions cut 5 bases from V and 6 bases from J, with 16 bases between. The CDR3 coding sequence is TGCGCCAGCAGAATTGCGCAGGGTGGCGATACGCAGTATTTT. Protein: CASRIAQGGDTQYF.

In this sample, this clonotype turned up many times. CDR3 bases: TGTGCCAGCAGCGGGACAGGGAAGAAACGCCCGGTCAATCAGCCCCAGCATTTT. This sequence encodes CASSGTGKKRPVNQPQHF. This chain links TRBV7-6 with TRBJ1-5, with TRBD1 matching 9 bases. This CDR3 has 18 residues. Germline values: CDR1 SGHVS, CDR2 FNYEAQ. The J segment lost 3 bases and the V segment lost 5 bases, leaving 14 bases of the junction unmatched.

This clonotype was detected many times. The rearrangement uses TRBV19 and TRBJ2-3; D is perhaps TRBD1 (6 bases). CDR3 length: 16 residues. Trimming stripped 5 bases from V and 1 base from J, with 16 bases between. Germline-derived CDR1 and CDR2 are LNHDA and SQIVND (reference sequence). CDR3 sequence: CASSHRDNRGTDTQYF. In nucleotides, the CDR3 is TGTGCCAGTAGTCACCGGGACAACCGTGGCACAGATACGCAGTATTTT.

The chain couples TRBV3-1 to TRBJ2-1; D is uncertain. This CDR3 contains 13 residues. Trimming left V 1 base short and J 7 bases short, with 8 bases between. Per the germline V gene, CDR1 is LGHDT and CDR2 is YNNKEL (reference sequence). The DNA for the CDR3 is TGTGCCAGCAGCCAAGGGACGAAAAATGAGCAGTTCTTC. This gives the protein CASSQGTKNEQFF.

The sample holds many counts of this clonotype. J is TRBJ2-3 and V is TRBV5-1; 10 nucleotides align to TRBD1. Germline CDR1 SGHRS, CDR2 YFSETQ. The CDR3 runs to 15 residues. V trimming: 4 bases; J trimming: 6 bases; junction bases outside the gene matches: 8. CDR3 nucleotide sequence: TGCGCCAGCAGCGGGCGGGGACAGGGGTCGGATACGCAGTATTTT. Encoded protein: CASSGRGQGSDTQYF.

Ten or more counts support this clonotype. The chain couples TRBV24-1 to TRBJ2-2, with unresolved D. This CDR3 has 18 amino acids. The germline CDR1 and CDR2 sequences are KGHDR and SFDVKD. Trimming shortened V by 3 bases and J by 2 bases, and 18 bases separated the two germline ends. The CDR3 DNA follows: TGTGCCACCAGTGATCCATCAGAGAAGGGCGCAAACACCGGGGAGCTGTTTTTT. This translates into CATSDPSEKGANTGELFF.

This clonotype was observed at least ten times. The chain is built from TRBV12-3 or TRBV12-4 and TRBJ2-5; possible D gene TRBD2, 5 bases. The CDR3 extends over 11 amino acids. V dropped 6 bases and J dropped 14 bases, with 16 bases sitting between them. The CDR3 nucleotides read TGTGCCAGCAGCGCCGGGGAAGTGCCTTACTTC. It specifies CASSAGEVPYF.

This clonotype has at least ten counts. The chain joins TRBV19 to TRBJ1-6; no firm D call. The V end lost 2 bases, the J end lost 7 bases, and 12 bases lay between the germline ends. The CDR3 covers 15 residues. Germline values: CDR1 LNHDA, CDR2 SQIVND (reference sequence). CDR3 loop: CASSILEGGNSPLHF. CDR3 coding DNA: TGTGCCAGTAGTATACTCGAGGGTGGGAATTCACCCCTCCACTTT.

Worth noting for this clonotype: With a much larger clone just one base away, this may be a read error. V gene TRBV27 combines with J gene TRBJ2-7, with D perhaps given as TRBD1 or TRBD2 (5 bases each). V gave up 11 bases and J gave up 3 bases, with 17 bases separating them. The CDR3 is made up of 13 amino acids. CDR1 MNHEY and CDR2 SMNVEV come from the germline V gene (reference sequence). The CDR3 protein is CAGRLGRSYEQYF. The DNA for the CDR3 is TGTGCCGGCCGACTGGGACGGAGCTACGAGCAGTACTTC.

On this clonotype: A much larger clone is a single base away; this may be a read error. As DNA, the CDR3 is TGCAGTGCTCAGGGGAGCAGCAATCAGCCCCGGCATTTT. Its translation is CSAQGSSNQPRHF. The rearrangement links TRBV20-1 to TRBJ1-5; possibly TRBD1 for D (6 bases). Per germline, CDR1 DFQATT and CDR2 SNEGSKA (reference sequence). CDR3 length equals 13 residues.

Many counts were recorded for this clonotype. This chain joins TRBV20-1 and TRBJ1-6; 7 bases are a match to TRBD1. The germline CDR1 and CDR2 sequences are DFQATT and SNEGSKA (reference sequence). The CDR3 is 13 residues long. V trimming: 5 bases; J trimming: 14 bases; junction bases outside the gene matches: 12. Written as DNA, the CDR3 is TGCAGTGCTGTACAGGGGCCCCAACAAACCCTCCACTTT. Amino acids: CSAVQGPQQTLHF.

This clonotype was recorded at least ten times. The CDR3 DNA follows: TGTGCCAGCTCCCGACACCTCCAAGAGACCCAGTACTTC. As protein: CASSRHLQETQYF. This rearrangement joins TRBV2 to TRBJ2-5; D is unclear. V lost 8 bases and J lost 1, with 11 bases in between. This CDR3 is 13 amino acids long. Germline V gene data show CDR1 as SNHLY and CDR2 as FYNNEI.

In its sample, this clonotype was seen many times. The J gene is TRBJ2-5, the V gene TRBV10-3; D gene ambiguous. Trimming took 2 bases from V and 5 from J, leaving 12 bases between them. Germline V CDR1 and CDR2: ENHRY, SYGVKD. The CDR3 covers 14 residues. The CDR3 loop is CAISEGDMTETQYF. DNA of the CDR3: TGTGCCATCAGTGAGGGGGATATGACGGAGACCCAGTACTTC.

The sample holds many counts of this clonotype. The chain links TRBV5-1 to TRBJ2-5; D unresolved. The CDR3 totals 12 residues. The germline V gene has CDR1 SGHRS and CDR2 YFSETQ. Trimming took 0 bases from V and 5 from J, leaving 5 bases between them. CDR3 in amino acids: CASSLAAETQYF. The CDR3 DNA reads as TGCGCCAGCAGCTTGGCGGCTGAGACCCAGTACTTC.

In its sample, this clonotype was seen many times. The V gene is TRBV5-6, the J gene TRBJ2-5; the match to TRBD2 covers 9 bases. V lost 2 bases to trimming and J lost 0 bases; unmatched junction nucleotides: 5. CDR1 is SGHDT, CDR2 YYEEEE, per germline. The CDR3 spans 16 residues. CDR3 nucleotide sequence: TGTGCCAGCAGCTTCCGACTAGCGGTGTACCAAGAGACCCAGTACTTC. It yields the protein CASSFRLAVYQETQYF.

This clonotype was observed at least ten times. The V gene is TRBV20-1, the J gene TRBJ2-1, with 14 bases lining up with TRBD2. In germline, CDR1 is DFQATT, CDR2 SNEGSKA (reference sequence). Unmatched junction bases numbered 2, after V lost 6 bases and J lost 4 bases. The CDR3 covers 14 residues. DNA of the CDR3: TGCAGTGCAGGGACTAGCGGGGGTTACAATGAGCAGTTCTTC. This encodes CSAGTSGGYNEQFF.

This clonotype was observed at least ten times. This chain joins TRBV6-1 and TRBJ2-3; 11 positions match TRBD2. V gave up 6 bases and J gave up 1 base; unmatched junction bases: 3. Per germline, CDR1 MNHNS and CDR2 SASEGT. The CDR3 runs 15 residues. CDR3 sequence (DNA): TGTGCCAGCAGCCTTAGCGGGGGGGGCACAGATACGCAGTATTTT. Protein sequence: CASSLSGGGTDTQYF.

The table lists this clonotype with many counts. This chain joins TRBV10-3 and TRBJ2-7; TRBD1 matches 10 bases. J was trimmed by 4 bases and V by 2 bases; bases with no gene match: 11. This CDR3 has 17 amino acids. CDR1 and CDR2 (germline): ENHRY, SYGVKD. In nucleotides, the CDR3 is TGTGCCATCAGTGAGGATGAACCGGGACAGGGGAGTTACGAGCAGTACTTC. Protein product: CAISEDEPGQGSYEQYF.